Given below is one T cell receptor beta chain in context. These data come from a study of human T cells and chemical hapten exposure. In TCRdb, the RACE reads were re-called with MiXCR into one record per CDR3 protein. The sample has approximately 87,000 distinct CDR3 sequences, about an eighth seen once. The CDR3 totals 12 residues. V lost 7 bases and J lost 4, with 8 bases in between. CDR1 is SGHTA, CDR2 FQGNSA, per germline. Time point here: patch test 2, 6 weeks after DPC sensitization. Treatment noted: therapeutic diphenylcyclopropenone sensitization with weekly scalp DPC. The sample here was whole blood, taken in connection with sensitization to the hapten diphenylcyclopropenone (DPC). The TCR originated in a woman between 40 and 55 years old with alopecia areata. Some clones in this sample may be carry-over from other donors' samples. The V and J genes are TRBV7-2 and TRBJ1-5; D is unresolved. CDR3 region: CASTYPNQPQHF. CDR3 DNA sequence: TGTGCCAGCACCTATCCGAATCAGCCCCAGCATTTT.